Presented here are 6 T cell receptor beta chains from one specimen sequenced in a study of blood T cell repertoires in COVID-19. Clones were read by immunoSEQ multiplex PCR, and TCRdb kept only the in-frame ones, dropping some. Of more than 150,000 clones listed, around 85% are singletons. Sequencing was carried out using peripheral blood. All receptors come from a man aged 60 to 75 with acute or convalescent COVID-19.

The V and J genes are TRBV15 and TRBJ1-1, with TRBD1 as a possible D gene (5 bases). Germline V lookup: CDR1 LNHNV, CDR2 YYDKDF (reference sequence). V was pared by 3 bases and J by 3 bases, with 11 bases between. This CDR3 region has 14 residues. CDR3 region: CATSSDGGDTEAFF. In DNA form, the CDR3 reads TGTGCCACCAGCAGTGACGGGGGTGACACTGAAGCTTTCTTT.

This sequence joins TRBV4-1 and TRBJ2-1; TRBD2 matches 9 bases. V shed 1 base, J shed 8 bases, and the junction held 6 bases outside the gene matches. CDR3 length: 15 amino acids. The V gene's germline CDR1 is MGHRA and CDR2 YSYEKL. In nucleotides, the CDR3 is TGCGCCAGCAGCCAAGCCGGGACTAGCTTCCATGAGCAGTTCTTC. Amino acid sequence: CASSQAGTSFHEQFF.

This chain links TRBV4-1 with TRBJ2-5, with D maybe TRBD1 (6 bases). Deletions cut 2 bases from V and 7 bases from J, with 23 bases between. Germline assignment: CDR1 MGHRA and CDR2 YSYEKL. This CDR3 has 17 residues. CDR3 amino acids: CASSQSPNRALFLTQYF. The CDR3 region has the DNA TGCGCCAGCAGCCAAAGCCCCAACAGGGCACTCTTTTTGACCCAGTACTTC.

This clone was observed a handful of times. The chain recombines TRBV5-4 with TRBJ2-5; D perhaps matches TRBD2 (5 bases). V was pared by 7 bases and J by 2 bases, with 9 bases between. CDR1 is SGHNT and CDR2 is YYREEE in the germline V gene (reference sequence). The CDR3 has 12 residues. The CDR3, as DNA: TGTGCCAGCGGGAGAGAACAAGAGACCCAGTACTTC. It codes for CASGREQETQYF.

This sequence joins TRBV7-3 and TRBJ2-1, with 13 nucleotides matching TRBD2. The CDR3 is 15 amino acids. Germline V lookup: CDR1 SGHTA, CDR2 FQGTGA. Losses at the gene ends were 4 bases for V and 8 bases for J; bases not matched to a gene: 5. Written as DNA, the CDR3 is TGTGCCAGCAGCTCAGGACTAGCGGGAGTTTATGAGCAGTTCTTC. Its protein is CASSSGLAGVYEQFF.

The V gene is TRBV6-5, the J gene TRBJ2-7, with D possibly matching TRBD1 (5 bases). Germline-derived CDR1 and CDR2 are MNHEY and SVGAGI. The CDR3 is 14 residues long. Trimming removed 6 bases from V and 1 base from J, with 13 bases in between. The DNA of the CDR3 is TGTGCCAGCAGAGGACAAAGGTCGTCCTACGAGCAGTACTTC. Translating it yields CASRGQRSSYEQYF.